A selection of T cell receptor beta chains follows, all from one sample in a study of blood T cell repertoires in COVID-19. Measured with immunoSEQ multiplex PCR; TCRdb has only the in-frame clones, and not every one. The profile shows 250,000 or so clones, about 88% of them singletons. The sequenced sample was peripheral blood. The receptors stem from an older woman with active or convalescent COVID-19. The CDR3 runs from the conserved cysteine through the conserved F or W. Each record gives: CDR3 protein, V gene, J gene.

CASLPTTTGSDTQYF	TRBV6-5	TRBJ2-3
CASSSWSSNEKLFF	TRBV6-5	TRBJ1-4
CASSHTGDTEAFF	TRBV5-1	TRBJ1-1
CASSSQGSGNTIYF	TRBV11-2	TRBJ1-3
CASSVSWRDYGYTF	TRBV9	TRBJ1-2
CASAGGLAGAPRADTQYF	TRBV19	TRBJ2-3
CASTGYTEQFF	TRBV19	TRBJ2-1
CASSPQGQGDYGYTF	TRBV4-1	TRBJ1-2
CASSLSPMEGPNYGYTF	TRBV27	TRBJ1-2
CASSQVIAGGNEQFF	TRBV3-1/TRBV3-2	TRBJ2-1
CASSLLRGLSGQETQYF	TRBV11-2	TRBJ2-5
CASSPQQATNQPQHF	TRBV7-2	TRBJ1-5
CASSLAVGTEAFF	TRBV5-1	TRBJ1-1
CASSPTGGQRITEAFF	TRBV3-1/TRBV3-2	TRBJ1-1
CASSLEGVYGYTF	TRBV12-3/TRBV12-4	TRBJ1-2
CASLAGGTQYF	TRBV6-6	TRBJ2-5
CASSLDRGTGGGEQYF	TRBV5-1	TRBJ2-7
CAISTGDTEAFF	TRBV10-3	TRBJ1-1
CASSIGQGDVSVAFF	TRBV19	TRBJ1-1
CASSLQQGSEAFF	TRBV5-1	TRBJ1-1
CASSLNPRQSSYNEQFF	TRBV7-2	TRBJ2-1